The clone carrying this TCR beta chain was detected only a few times. Its antigen is currently unknown. The assay was immunoSEQ multiplex PCR, and TCRdb's table has in-frame clones only and misses some. Of about 130,000 clones listed, roughly 89% are singletons. This specimen belongs to a study of cytomegalovirus exposure and HLA in healthy donors. Study-wide points: Most TCR sequences proved rare, with some public TCRs found in many donors.

This CDR3 comprises 14 residues. With 4 bases removed from V and 0 bases from J, the gap between germline ends came to 9 bases. Germline CDR1 reads KGHSH; CDR2 reads LQKENI. This clonotype was obtained from a man in his thirties or forties in good health and CMV-seronegative. The sample was PBMCs. This chain uses TRBV18 with TRBJ1-1, with a weak D call TRBD1 (5 bases). The CDR3, as DNA: TGTGCCAGCTCACAGACAGCTATGAACACTGAAGCTTTCTTT. Translating gives CASSQTAMNTEAFF.